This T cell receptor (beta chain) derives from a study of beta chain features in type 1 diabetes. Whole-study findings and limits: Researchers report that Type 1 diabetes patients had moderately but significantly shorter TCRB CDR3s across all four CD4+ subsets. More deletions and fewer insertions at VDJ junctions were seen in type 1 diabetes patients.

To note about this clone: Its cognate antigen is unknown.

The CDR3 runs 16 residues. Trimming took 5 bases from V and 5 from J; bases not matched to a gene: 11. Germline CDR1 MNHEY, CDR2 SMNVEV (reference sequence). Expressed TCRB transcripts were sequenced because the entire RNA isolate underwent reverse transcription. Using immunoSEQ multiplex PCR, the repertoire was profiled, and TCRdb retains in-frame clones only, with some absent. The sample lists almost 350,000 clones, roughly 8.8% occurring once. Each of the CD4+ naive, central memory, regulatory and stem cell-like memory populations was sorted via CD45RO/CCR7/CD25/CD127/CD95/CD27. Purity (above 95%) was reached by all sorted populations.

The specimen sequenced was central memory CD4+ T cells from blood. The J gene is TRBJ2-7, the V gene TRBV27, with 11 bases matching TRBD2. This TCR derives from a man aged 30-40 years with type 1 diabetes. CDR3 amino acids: CASSPNLAGGRHEQYF. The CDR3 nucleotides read TGTGCCAGCAGTCCCAATCTAGCGGGGGGTAGGCACGAGCAGTACTTC.